The 15 T cell receptor beta chains below come from one sample, sequenced in a study of cytomegalovirus exposure and HLA in healthy donors. The PCR ran on 60 Vbeta and 13 Jbeta primers. Here immunoSEQ multiplex PCR was the method, and the copy in TCRdb shows in-frame clones only, minus some. The sample lists fewer than 200,000 clones; approximately 80% were seen once. Sequencing was performed on PBMCs. Receptors were obtained from a woman between 50 and 59 years old in good health and CMV-seropositive.

The gene calls are TRBV5-8 and TRBJ1-2, with D unresolved. CDR1 SGHTS and CDR2 YDEGEE come from the germline V gene. Trimming cost V 0 bases and J 7 bases, with 13 bases left between them. The CDR3 runs to 14 residues. CDR3 protein: CASSLALQVSGYTF. CDR3 DNA: TGTGCCAGCAGCTTGGCCCTCCAGGTGAGTGGCTACACCTTC.

This chain links TRBV5-1 with TRBJ2-3; TRBD2 agrees at 13 bases. Trimming took 4 bases from V and 2 from J; bases not matched to a gene: 13. From germline, CDR1 is SGHRS and CDR2 YFSETQ. The CDR3 length is 19 residues. The CDR3 is CASSRTSGGTQSYTDTQYF. CDR3 in DNA: TGCGCCAGCAGCCGGACTAGCGGGGGAACCCAAAGCTACACAGATACGCAGTATTTT.

The chain links TRBV5-8 to TRBJ2-5; 8 bases line up with TRBD1. Germline-derived CDR1 and CDR2 are SGHTS and YDEGEE. This CDR3 has 15 residues. Germline trimming cut 0 bases from V and 11 bases from J; bases unmatched to any gene: 12. The DNA for the CDR3 is TGTGCCAGCAGCTTGGTGGCAGGGGGCTTAGAAAAGCAGTACTTC. Translating it yields CASSLVAGGLEKQYF.

V gene TRBV7-9 combines with J gene TRBJ1-2, with 10 bases identical to TRBD1. Germline V gives CDR1 SEHNR, CDR2 FQNEAQ (reference sequence). The CDR3 extends over 15 amino acids. The V segment lost 8 bases and the J segment 4 bases; nucleotides outside the gene matches: 10. CDR3 DNA sequence: TGTGCCAGCCCCCGGGGGACAGGGGACCTCTATGGCTACACCTTC. Translation gives CASPRGTGDLYGYTF.

This clone has a single count. The sample has other DNA sequences that encode this CDR3 too. The chain employs TRBV27 and TRBJ2-7; D gene unclear. The CDR3 length is 14 residues. The germline V gene encodes CDR1 MNHEY and CDR2 SMNVEV (reference sequence). Deletions cut 5 bases from V and 5 bases from J, with 16 bases between. The CDR3 sequence is CASSVGVRTHEQYF. The CDR3 DNA reads as TGTGCCAGCAGTGTTGGAGTGAGAACCCACGAGCAGTACTTC.

This clone has more than one count but fewer than ten. V gene TRBV5-6 combines with J gene TRBJ2-1; D remains ambiguous. Trimming left V 4 bases short and J 9 bases short, with 8 bases between. Per the germline V gene, CDR1 is SGHDT and CDR2 is YYEEEE. CDR3 length: 11 residues. CDR3 region: CASSLLGEQFF. Written as DNA, the CDR3 is TGTGCCAGCAGCCTCCTCGGTGAGCAGTTCTTC.

In DNA, the CDR3 is TGTGCCAGTAGTAGGGACTTTGGCTCCTACGAGCAGTACTTC. Its protein product is CASSRDFGSYEQYF. V is TRBV19 and J is TRBJ2-7; tentative D call: TRBD2 (6 bases). This CDR3 has 14 residues. CDR1 LNHDA and CDR2 SQIVND come from the germline V gene (reference sequence). V gave up 4 bases and J gave up 0 bases, with 10 bases separating them.

The J gene is TRBJ2-7, the V gene TRBV5-1; 9 bases line up with TRBD1. With 4 bases clipped from V and 7 bases from J, the junction kept 12 bases outside the gene matches. The germline CDR1 and CDR2 sequences are SGHRS and YFSETQ. The CDR3 is made up of 15 amino acids. CDR3 amino acids: CASSIGRTGAGEQYF. Written as DNA, the CDR3 is TGCGCCAGCAGCATAGGTAGGACAGGGGCTGGGGAGCAGTACTTC.

This clone appeared a single time. This chain links TRBV28 with TRBJ2-3; weak D call: TRBD2 (6 bases). The CDR3 consists of 16 residues. The germline V gene has CDR1 MDHEN and CDR2 SYDVKM. The V end was cut by 5 bases, the J end by 1 base, with 16 bases between. The CDR3 bases are TGTGCCAGCAGTCCTACGAGCGGAGGGGGCACAGATACGCAGTATTTT. Translating gives CASSPTSGGGTDTQYF.

V gene TRBV7-2 combines with J gene TRBJ2-7; a possible D gene is TRBD1 (6 bases). Trimming cost V 4 bases and J 2 bases, with 18 bases left between them. The germline V gene has CDR1 SGHTA and CDR2 FQGNSA. This CDR3 is built from 16 residues. The chain's CDR3 is CASSSSQGIPTYEQYF. The CDR3 DNA is TGTGCCAGCAGCTCAAGCCAGGGGATACCTACCTACGAGCAGTACTTC.

This chain connects TRBV5-1 to TRBJ2-3; 14 bases match TRBD2. This CDR3 spans 16 amino acids. Germline V gene lookup returns CDR1 SGHRS and CDR2 YFSETQ. The V gene end was trimmed by 5 bases and the J gene end by 6 bases; junction bases not matched to a gene: 8. CDR3 sequence (DNA): TGCGCCAGCAGGCCCGGGACTAGCGGGGGAGCGGATACGCAGTATTTT. This sequence encodes CASRPGTSGGADTQYF.

The CDR3 DNA sequence: TGTGCCAGCAGAATAACCGGGACAGACTATACACAAGAGACCCAGTACTTC. Encoded protein: CASRITGTDYTQETQYF. The chain couples TRBV27 to TRBJ2-5, with TRBD1 matching 7 bases. CDR3 length: 17 amino acids. Germline CDR1 is MNHEY and CDR2 is SMNVEV (reference sequence). The junction had 15 bases not matched to a gene; V was cut back by 6 bases and J by 2 bases.

This chain joins TRBV5-1 and TRBJ1-1; D is uncertain. V gave up 1 base and J gave up 0 bases, with 13 bases separating them. CDR3 length: 16 residues. The germline CDR1 and CDR2 sequences are SGHRS and YFSETQ. The CDR3 reads CASSLSRMRMNTEAFF. CDR3 coding DNA: TGCGCCAGCAGCTTGTCCCGCATGCGAATGAACACTGAAGCTTTCTTT.

The CDR3: CASTPDPTSSYGYTF. The CDR3, as DNA: TGTGCCAGCACCCCAGACCCAACCTCTAGCTATGGCTACACCTTC. V usage is TRBV25-1 and J usage is TRBJ1-2, with D uncertain. In germline, CDR1 is MGHDK, CDR2 SYGVNS. The CDR3 is made up of 15 amino acids. V dropped 7 bases and J dropped 4 bases, with 19 bases sitting between them.

The chain joins TRBV5-8 to TRBJ1-2; D remains ambiguous. This CDR3 has 14 residues. The germline V gene has CDR1 SGHTS and CDR2 YDEGEE. The V end lost 1 base, the J end lost 4 bases, and 11 bases lay between the germline ends. Here the CDR3 DNA reads TGTGCCAGCAGCTTGTGGGCAGCTCTCTATGGCTACACCTTC. Residues: CASSLWAALYGYTF. The full variable domain, in which reference TRBV5-8 and TRBJ1-2 provide the parts outside the CDR3, is EAGVTQSPTHLIKTRGQQATLRCSPISGHTSVYWYQQALGLGLQFLLWYDEGEERNRGNFPPRFSGRQFPNYSSELNVNALELEDSALYLCASSLWAALYGYTFGSGTRLTVV.